This T cell receptor (beta chain) was obtained from a study of shared clonotypes between healthy human individuals. About this clone: The antigen remains unidentified.

Under the authors' procedure: Junction-only sequences without quality scores were provided by ImmunoSEQ, so filtering was different. This table comes from immunoSEQ multiplex PCR, and its TCRdb copy is limited to in-frame clones, with some not included. From that table come the V and J calls and clone size; the DNA was used to work out D and trimming. The sample lists 1.5 million to 2.5 million clones; approximately 94% were seen once. General study results and limits: For sorted subsets, rarefaction showed incomplete sequencing despite large depth. Larger estimated richness was generally seen in naive subsets than in memory subsets.

Terminally differentiated effector memory CD45RA+ cells were left out of the naive CD8 fraction, which was CD45RO-negative and positively selected for CCR7. The CDR3 is 14 residues long. Germline V gives CDR1 SGHVS, CDR2 FNYEAQ. Trimming took off 2 bases at V and 6 bases at J, with 11 bases between the two ends. The chain recombines TRBV7-6 with TRBJ1-5, with D uncertain. The specimen was naive CD8+ T cells sorted from blood. This TCR derives from a young man in good health. DNA for the CDR3: TGTGCCAGCAGCTTAAATCCCCAAAGTCAGCCCCAGCATTTT. Protein sequence: CASSLNPQSQPQHF.